The 11 T cell receptor beta chains below come from one sample, sequenced in a study of cytomegalovirus exposure and HLA in healthy donors. It was with 60 Vbeta and 13 Jbeta primers that the PCR ran. Data came from immunoSEQ multiplex PCR; TCRdb stores just in-frame clones and leaves some out. The data contain roughly 160,000 clones, 80% of them singletons. Specimen: PBMCs. The receptors were sampled from a man aged 30-40 years in good health and CMV-seronegative.

V is TRBV28 and J is TRBJ1-5; D gene ambiguous. Trimming left V 3 bases short and J 2 bases short, with 8 bases between. CDR1 and CDR2 (germline): MDHEN, SYDVKM. The CDR3 spans 14 residues. CDR3 region: CASSFRLGNQPQHF. CDR3 sequence (DNA): TGTGCCAGCAGTTTCCGACTGGGCAATCAGCCCCAGCATTTT. Combining the CDR3 with reference TRBV28 and TRBJ1-5 gives the whole variable domain DVKVTQSSRYLVKRTGEKVFLECVQDMDHENMFWYRQDPGLGLRLIYFSYDVKMKEKGDIPEGYSVSREKKERFSLILESASTNQTSMYLCASSFRLGNQPQHFGDGTRLSIL.

This chain uses TRBV29-1 with TRBJ2-5; 12 bases fit TRBD2. Germline-derived CDR1 and CDR2 are SQVTM and ANQGSEA. The CDR3 sequence is 14 residues long. J lost 5 bases, V lost 6 bases, and 7 bases had no gene match. CDR3 bases: TGCAGCGTCGGACTAGCGGGGTTGGGGGAGACCCAGTACTTC. Protein: CSVGLAGLGETQYF.

The chain is built from TRBV19 and TRBJ2-1; D perhaps matches TRBD2 (5 bases). The CDR3 runs to 15 residues. Trimming removed 1 base from V and 9 bases from J, with 16 bases in between. Germline-derived CDR1 and CDR2 are LNHDA and SQIVND (reference sequence). CDR3: CASSIVVGAAREQFF. CDR3 in DNA: TGTGCCAGTAGTATAGTGGTGGGAGCGGCCCGTGAGCAGTTCTTC.

This clone was seen more than once but under ten times. V gene TRBV29-1 combines with J gene TRBJ2-7; TRBD1 matches 9 bases. CDR1 and CDR2 from the germline V gene are SQVTM and ANQGSEA. The CDR3 is made up of 13 amino acids. With 6 bases clipped from V and 5 bases from J, the junction kept 8 bases outside the gene matches. The CDR3 loop is CSVEGQGVDEQYF. The CDR3 DNA reads TGCAGCGTAGAGGGACAGGGAGTGGACGAGCAGTACTTC.

The V and J genes are TRBV5-6 and TRBJ2-3, with a possible D match to TRBD2 (5 bases). CDR1 is SGHDT, CDR2 YYEEEE, per germline. Between the trimmed V and J ends, which lost 10 bases and 4 bases, there was a span of 19 bases. The CDR3 has 14 amino acids. This CDR3 reads CARSREEFSDTQYF. The CDR3, as DNA: TGTGCCCGATCGAGGGAAGAGTTTTCAGATACGCAGTATTTT. The variable domain in full, with the rest retrieved from reference TRBV5-6 and TRBJ2-3, is DAGVTQSPTHLIKTRGQQVTLRCSPKSGHDTVSWYQQALGQGPQFIFQYYEEEERQRGNFPDRFSGHQFPNYSSELNVNALLLGDSALYLCARSREEFSDTQYFGPGTRLTVL.

The chain combines TRBV27 with TRBJ2-7; 9 positions agree with TRBD1. CDR1 and CDR2 from the germline V gene are MNHEY and SMNVEV (reference sequence). The CDR3 has 15 residues. After removal of 2 bases from V and 4 bases from J, the junction contained 6 bases not matched to a gene. CDR3 nucleotides: TGTGCCAGCAGTTTAGCCGGACAGGGGAGTTACGAGCAGTACTTC. Its translation is CASSLAGQGSYEQYF.

This chain uses TRBV11-2 with TRBJ2-3; D might be TRBD1 (6 bases). The CDR3 totals 15 residues. Trimming took off 1 base at V and 3 bases at J, with 11 bases between the two ends. Germline-derived CDR1 and CDR2 are SGHAT and FQNNGV. This chain's CDR3 is CASSLVRGVTDTQYF. CDR3 sequence (DNA): TGTGCCAGCAGCTTAGTCAGGGGAGTGACAGATACGCAGTATTTT.

The V gene is TRBV2, the J gene TRBJ2-1; TRBD1 aligns across 9 bases. Germline CDR1 is SNHLY and CDR2 is FYNNEI. The ends lost 1 base at V and 4 bases at J; junction bases unmatched: 2. CDR3 length equals 15 residues. The CDR3 protein is CASSEGTGAYNEQFF. As DNA, the CDR3 is TGTGCCAGCAGTGAAGGGACAGGGGCTTACAATGAGCAGTTCTTC.

J is TRBJ2-5 and V is TRBV28; TRBD2 agrees at 11 bases. The germline V gene has CDR1 MDHEN and CDR2 SYDVKM. Trimming at V came to 5 bases and at J to 5 bases, leaving 10 bases not matched to a gene. The CDR3 totals 16 residues. Here the CDR3 DNA reads TGTGCCAGCAGTACCTTACTAGCGGGAGCCGACGAGACCCAGTACTTC. Translated, it gives CASSTLLAGADETQYF.

This rearrangement joins TRBV18 to TRBJ2-7, with 8 bases matching TRBD1. This CDR3 is 12 amino acids long. V gave up 1 base and J gave up 12 bases; unmatched junction bases: 5. From germline, CDR1 is KGHSH and CDR2 LQKENI. The CDR3 reads CASSPRGDRRYF. CDR3 nucleotides: TGTGCCAGCTCACCACGGGGGGACAGGCGGTACTTC. Supplemented by reference TRBV18 and TRBJ2-7, the full variable domain reads NAGVMQNPRHLVRRRGQEARLRCSPMKGHSHVYWYRQLPEEGLKFMVYLQKENIIDESGMPKERFSAEFPKEGPSILRIQQVVRGDSAAYFCASSPRGDRRYFGPGTRLTVT.

This clone was observed a single time. V usage is TRBV29-1 and J usage is TRBJ2-2; no clear D. In germline, CDR1 is SQVTM, CDR2 ANQGSEA. Trimming stripped 4 bases from V and 13 bases from J, with 13 bases between. The CDR3 loop spans 11 amino acids. The CDR3 here is CSVVSAVGLFF. CDR3 DNA sequence: TGCAGCGTTGTTTCGGCGGTGGGGCTGTTTTTT.